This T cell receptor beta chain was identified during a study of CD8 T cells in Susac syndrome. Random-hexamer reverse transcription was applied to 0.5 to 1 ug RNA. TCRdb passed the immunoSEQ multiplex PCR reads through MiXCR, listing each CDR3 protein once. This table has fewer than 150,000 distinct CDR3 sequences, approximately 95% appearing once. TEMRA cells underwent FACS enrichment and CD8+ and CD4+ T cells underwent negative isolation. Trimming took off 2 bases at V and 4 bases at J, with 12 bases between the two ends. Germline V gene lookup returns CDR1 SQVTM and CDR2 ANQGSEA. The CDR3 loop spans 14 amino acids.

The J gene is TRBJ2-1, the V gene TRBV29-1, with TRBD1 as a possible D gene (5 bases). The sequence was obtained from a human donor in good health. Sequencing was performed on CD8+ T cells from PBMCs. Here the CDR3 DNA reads TGCAGCGTTGAATGGACACCAGGATACAATGAGCAGTTCTTC. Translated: CSVEWTPGYNEQFF.